Reported below is one T cell receptor beta chain. Its antigen is undetermined. The repertoire was sequenced with immunoSEQ multiplex PCR; TCRdb's copy has only in-frame clones and lacks some. The table has about 54,000 clones, roughly 76% seen once; the top ten hold more than 2%. This entry comes from a study of vaccination effects on CD4 cells after COVID-19. Broader study findings: The study got few convalescent patients and did not collect any early post-infection timepoints. Nearly all vaccine-induced clones in healthy recipients recognized only SARS-CoV-2.

Before sequencing took place, the ViraFEST assay used viral peptide pools to expand antigen-specific CD4+ T cells. Subsequent to less than eleven days of culture, CD4+ T cells were isolated. Having tested negative for nucleocapsid antibodies, the vaccine recipients showed no prior SARS-CoV-2 infection. They grew approximately 2.1 million PBMC in each well, adding about 9.5 IU/ml IL-2 and around 10 ug/ml peptides. Germline V gene lookup returns CDR1 SGHRS and CDR2 YFSETQ. Trimming left V 0 bases short and J 0 bases short, with 7 bases between. The CDR3 is 15 amino acids. This sequence was found in a human donor who received a COVID-19 vaccine. The chain joins TRBV5-1 to TRBJ2-1; D not certain. Sequenced here: CD4+ T cells from PBMCs cultured with HCoV-229E spike peptides, sampled before COVID-19 vaccination. CDR3 DNA: TGCGCCAGCAGCTTGGGGCCGACCTCCTACAATGAGCAGTTCTTC. Translation gives CASSLGPTSYNEQFF.